The clone carrying this T cell receptor beta chain was seen once. CDR1 GTSNPN and CDR2 SVGIG come from the germline V gene (reference sequence). V was trimmed by 0 bases and J by 5 bases, leaving 14 bases between them. The CDR3 has 14 residues. This record comes from a study of lymphopenia after photon versus proton radiotherapy. Produced via immunoSEQ multiplex PCR; TCRdb's table is partial and in-frame only. Altogether 67,000 or so clones are present, 85% to 90% being singletons, with the ten largest covering 10% to 13%. This clonotype was sampled from a man older than 75 with esophageal cancer. This rearrangement joins TRBV30 to TRBJ2-7; perhaps TRBD1 as D (6 bases). The material was peripheral blood, obtained from a patient treated with proton-based radiotherapy. The CDR3 region is CAWSVLVRGHEQYF. CDR3 nucleotide sequence: TGTGCCTGGAGTGTTTTGGTCAGGGGACACGAGCAGTACTTC.